The present T cell receptor (beta chain) was sequenced within a study of human T cells and chemical hapten exposure. Study details: Per-sample TCR yield variability stemmed mainly from small pooled library volume differences.

Time point defined: healthy volunteer bleed at 6 weeks. Researchers extracted total RNA from unfractionated whole blood. For the library, individual cDNA molecules each received unique molecular identifiers. TCRdb analysed the RACE reads with MiXCR anew, one entry per CDR3 protein. This table holds around 65,000 distinct CDR3 sequences, approximately 6.1% found once. The CDR3 is made up of 13 amino acids. Trimming removed 0 bases at V and 4 bases at J, with 6 bases between. Sequencing input: whole blood. The V call is TRBV12-3 or TRBV12-4, the J call TRBJ2-5; no reliable D call. The clonotype comes from a female donor in good health. Some clones in this sample may be carry-over from other donors' samples. The CDR3 nucleotides are TGTGCCAGCAGTTTAGCCCCTTTAGAGACCCAGTACTTC. Its translation: CASSLAPLETQYF.